This is a list of T cell receptor beta chains from one sample in a study of cytotoxic CD8 clonotypes in ibrutinib-treated CLL. Generated by immunoSEQ multiplex PCR, the TCRdb table keeps only in-frame clones and is missing some. The sample has under 150,000 clones, approximately 89% seen once. Material: PBMCs, obtained after 12 months of ibrutinib treatment. The receptors originated from a human donor with chronic lymphocytic leukemia. The CDR3 runs from the conserved cysteine through the conserved F or W. Each record gives: D gene, V gene, J gene, clone size, CDR3 DNA, CDR3 protein. D genes are given only for firm matches. Expanded clones are given a class, and other clones once, few, many or no size at all.

-,TRBV16,TRBJ2-1,-,TGTGCCAGCAGCCAATCAAGGGGGGCTAAGAACAATGAGCAGTTCTTC,CASSQSRGAKNNEQFF
-,TRBV5-1,TRBJ2-2,-,TGCGCCAGCAGTCGTCAGGGTTCGGGGGAGCTGTTTTTT,CASSRQGSGELFF
-,TRBV10-3,TRBJ1-5,-,TGTGCCATCAGTGAGTCGTCGACGCCGGATCAGCCCCAGCATTTT,CAISESSTPDQPQHF
-,TRBV5-1,TRBJ2-2,-,TGCGCCAGCAGCTTAGGGGGGAACACCGGGGAGCTGTTTTTT,CASSLGGNTGELFF
-,TRBV30,TRBJ2-1,-,TGTGCCTGGCATCAGGAGGACAATGAGCAGTTCTTC,CAWHQEDNEQFF
-,TRBV30,TRBJ2-7,-,TGTGCCTGGAGTCGGGCAGGGGCCGAGCAGTACTTC,CAWSRAGAEQYF
-,TRBV11-3,TRBJ2-7,-,TGTGCCAGCAGCTCGTACAGGGAAGCCTACGAGCAGTACTTC,CASSSYREAYEQYF
TRBD1,TRBV28,TRBJ1-2,-,TGTGCCAGCACCGGACAGGGCGCGGACTATGGCTACACCTTC,CASTGQGADYGYTF
-,TRBV4-1,TRBJ1-5,-,TGCGCCAGCAGCCCGGGGGCGGGGGGCGTGGAGCCCCAGCATTTT,CASSPGAGGVEPQHF
-,TRBV19,TRBJ2-1,once,TGTGCCAGTAGCAAAGAACTAGGGGAGCAGTTCTTC,CASSKELGEQFF
-,TRBV6-6,TRBJ1-2,-,TGTGCCAGCAGCCGTGGGCAGGTCTATGGCTACACCTTC,CASSRGQVYGYTF
TRBD1,TRBV9,TRBJ1-4,-,TGTGCCAGCAGCCTCCCGGACAGGAATCGAGAAAAACTGTTTTTT,CASSLPDRNREKLFF
-,TRBV13,TRBJ2-1,-,TGTGCCAGCAGCTTAGTGACGGTAAGCTCCTACAATGAGCAGTTCTTC,CASSLVTVSSYNEQFF
-,TRBV19,TRBJ1-3,-,TGTGCCAGTGGTCCGGGGAACACCATATATTTT,CASGPGNTIYF
-,TRBV28,TRBJ1-1,-,TGTGCCAGCAGTTTAGGGAACACTGAAGCTTTCTTT,CASSLGNTEAFF
TRBD2,TRBV27,TRBJ2-3,-,TGTGCCAGCAGTTTTAGCGGGATCACAGATACGCAGTATTTT,CASSFSGITDTQYF
-,TRBV27,TRBJ2-7,-,TGTGCCAGCAGTTTAGACGGCCGCGGTTGGTACGAGCAGTACTTC,CASSLDGRGWYEQYF
TRBD1,TRBV28,TRBJ2-5,-,TGTGCCAGCAGTTTTTTGGGTACAGCAGGGGGTTGGCAAGAGACCCAGTACTTC,CASSFLGTAGGWQETQYF
-,TRBV2,TRBJ2-7,-,TGTGCCAGCTCCCCCTCCTACGAGCAGTACTTC,CASSPSYEQYF
TRBD1,TRBV7-9,TRBJ2-2,-,TGTGCCAGCAGCTTAAAGGCGACAGGGGACACCGGGGAGCTGTTTTTT,CASSLKATGDTGELFF
TRBD2,TRBV9,TRBJ2-7,-,TGTGCCAGCAGCCCCACTAGCGGTTCCCACGGGCAGTACTTC,CASSPTSGSHGQYF
-,TRBV28,TRBJ1-4,-,TGTGCCAGCAGTAACGGTGAAAAACTGTTTTTT,CASSNGEKLFF
-,TRBV4-2,TRBJ2-1,-,TGTGCCAGCAGCCAATCGACTAGTGTCCCTAATGAGCAGTTCTTC,CASSQSTSVPNEQFF
-,TRBV15,TRBJ1-5,-,TGTGCCACCAGCAGCAACAAGGACCATAGCAATCAGCCCCAGCATTTT,CATSSNKDHSNQPQHF
TRBD2,TRBV7-9,TRBJ2-2,-,TGTGCCAGCACCCCCAAGCGGGAGAACACCGGGGAGCTGTTTTTT,CASTPKRENTGELFF
-,TRBV6-4,TRBJ2-3,-,TGTGCCAGCAGTGATGAAGGGACAGATACGCAGTATTTT,CASSDEGTDTQYF
-,TRBV2,TRBJ2-7,-,TGTGCCAGCACCCTTTCACCCGACTTCTACGAGCAGTACTTC,CASTLSPDFYEQYF
TRBD2,TRBV27,TRBJ2-5,-,TGTGCCAGCAGTCTTCCCGGGAGGGGGGAGACCCAGTACTTC,CASSLPGRGETQYF
TRBD2,TRBV19,TRBJ2-7,-,TGTGCCAGTAGCCGCGGGGGGTACGAGCAGTACTTC,CASSRGGYEQYF
TRBD2,TRBV5-1,TRBJ2-1,few,TGCGCCAGCACAATAGCGGGAGAAGAGGATGAGCAGTTCTTC,CASTIAGEEDEQFF
TRBD2,TRBV11-1,TRBJ2-5,-,TGTGCCAGCAGCCTTGGGACTACCCAAGAGACCCAGTACTTC,CASSLGTTQETQYF
TRBD1,TRBV11-3,TRBJ2-1,-,TGTGCCAGCAGTTCTCTCCGGGACAGCAATGAGCAGTTCTTC,CASSSLRDSNEQFF
-,TRBV5-1,TRBJ2-1,-,TGCGCCAGCACAACCCCACAGGAAAATGAGCAGTTCTTC,CASTTPQENEQFF
TRBD1,TRBV7-3,TRBJ2-7,-,TGTGCCAGCAGCTCCCGGACAGGAGAGAGGGACGAGCAGTACTTC,CASSSRTGERDEQYF
-,TRBV6-5,TRBJ1-2,few,TGTGCCAGCAGCCCAGGGACATTGGATGTTCGCTCCACCTTC,CASSPGTLDVRSTF
TRBD2,TRBV7-2,TRBJ2-2,-,TGTGCCAGCAGCGCCCGACCGGGGACTAGCGCCGGGGAGCTGTTTTTT,CASSARPGTSAGELFF
-,TRBV5-1,TRBJ2-1,-,TGCGCCAGCCGGGACCCCAATAGGGATGAGCAGTTCTTC,CASRDPNRDEQFF
TRBD2,TRBV2,TRBJ2-7,-,TGTGCCAGCTTTTGGGAGGGTTGGTGCGAGCAGTACTTC,CASFWEGWCEQYF
TRBD2,TRBV7-9,TRBJ2-2,-,TGTGCCAGCAGCGTAACTACTAGCGGCACCGGGGAGCTGTTTTTT,CASSVTTSGTGELFF
TRBD1,TRBV28,TRBJ1-2,-,TGTGCCAGCAGTAGGGACAGCGTGGAAGGCTACACCTTC,CASSRDSVEGYTF
-,TRBV28,TRBJ2-1,once,TGTGCCAGCAGTCTCCGGACAGATTGGAATGAGCAGTTCTTC,CASSLRTDWNEQFF